This T cell receptor beta chain was obtained from a study of T cell responses to AZD1222 COVID-19 vaccine. TCRdb's copy holds only in-frame clones and misses some; the assay was immunoSEQ multiplex PCR. This sample has some 80,000 clones, with over 75% found just once. Researchers grouped second doses given at about 4 or about 12 weeks into one pool. This CDR3 is 17 amino acids long. The V and J ends lost 6 bases and 5 bases respectively, with 23 bases between them. CDR1 is SGHNT, CDR2 YENEEA, per germline. In the case of this clone: Its antigen is not known.

Regarding the study as a whole: Repertoire samples came only from after the peak T cell response.

Sequencing used peripheral blood, obtained 28 days after the second AZD1222 dose. The chain recombines TRBV11-3 with TRBJ1-5; D perhaps matches TRBD1 (6 bases). The TCR originated in an adult who received the AZD1222 COVID-19 vaccine. The CDR3 protein is CASRKGEQGVFDQPQHF. CDR3 bases: TGTGCCAGCAGGAAAGGAGAACAGGGAGTGTTCGATCAGCCCCAGCATTTT.